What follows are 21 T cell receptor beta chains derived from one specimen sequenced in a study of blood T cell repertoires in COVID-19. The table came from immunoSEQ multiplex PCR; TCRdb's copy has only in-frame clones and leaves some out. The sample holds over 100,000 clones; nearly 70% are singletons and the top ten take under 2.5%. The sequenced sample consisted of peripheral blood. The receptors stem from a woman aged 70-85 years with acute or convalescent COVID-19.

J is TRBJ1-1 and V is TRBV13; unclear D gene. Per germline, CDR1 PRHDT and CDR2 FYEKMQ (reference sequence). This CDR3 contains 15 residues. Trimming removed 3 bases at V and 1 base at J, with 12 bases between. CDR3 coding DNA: TGTGCCAGCAGCTTCCTGAGGATGGGGAACACTGAAGCTTTCTTT. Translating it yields CASSFLRMGNTEAFF.

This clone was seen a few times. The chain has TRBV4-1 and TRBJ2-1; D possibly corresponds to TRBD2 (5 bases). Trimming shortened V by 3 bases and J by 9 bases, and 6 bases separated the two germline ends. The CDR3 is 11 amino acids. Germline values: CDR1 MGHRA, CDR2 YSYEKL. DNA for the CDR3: TGCGCCAGCAGCCAGGGGAGTGAGCAGTTCTTC. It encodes CASSQGSEQFF.

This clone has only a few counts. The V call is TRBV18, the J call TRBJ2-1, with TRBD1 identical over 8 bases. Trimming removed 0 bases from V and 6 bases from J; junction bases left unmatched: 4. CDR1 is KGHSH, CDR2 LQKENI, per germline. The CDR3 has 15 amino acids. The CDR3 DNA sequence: TGTGCCAGCTCACCACCGACAGGGGAAGGCAATGAGCAGTTCTTC. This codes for CASSPPTGEGNEQFF. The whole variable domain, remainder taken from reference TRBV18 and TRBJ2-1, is NAGVMQNPRHLVRRRGQEARLRCSPMKGHSHVYWYRQLPEEGLKFMVYLQKENIIDESGMPKERFSAEFPKEGPSILRIQQVVRGDSAAYFCASSPPTGEGNEQFFGPGTRLTVL.

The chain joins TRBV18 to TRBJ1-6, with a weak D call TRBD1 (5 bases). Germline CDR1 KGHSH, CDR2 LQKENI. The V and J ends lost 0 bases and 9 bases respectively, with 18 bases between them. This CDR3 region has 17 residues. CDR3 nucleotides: TGTGCCAGCTCACCACCGGGGACTCTCGGGGGGATTTCACCCCTCCACTTT. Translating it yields CASSPPGTLGGISPLHF. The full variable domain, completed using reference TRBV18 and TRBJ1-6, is NAGVMQNPRHLVRRRGQEARLRCSPMKGHSHVYWYRQLPEEGLKFMVYLQKENIIDESGMPKERFSAEFPKEGPSILRIQQVVRGDSAAYFCASSPPGTLGGISPLHFGNGTRLTVT.

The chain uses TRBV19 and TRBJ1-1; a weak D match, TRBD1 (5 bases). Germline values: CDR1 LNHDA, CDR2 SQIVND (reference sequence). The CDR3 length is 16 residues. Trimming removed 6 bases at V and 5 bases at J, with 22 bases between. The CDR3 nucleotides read TGTGCCAGTAGCCTCCCCCCCAGGGTATTGGGTACTGAAGCTTTCTTT. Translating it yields CASSLPPRVLGTEAFF. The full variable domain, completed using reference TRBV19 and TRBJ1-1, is DGGITQSPKYLFRKEGQNVTLSCEQNLNHDAMYWYRQDPGQGLRLIYYSQIVNDFQKGDIAEGYSVSREKKESFPLTVTSAQKNPTAFYLCASSLPPRVLGTEAFFGQGTRLTVV.

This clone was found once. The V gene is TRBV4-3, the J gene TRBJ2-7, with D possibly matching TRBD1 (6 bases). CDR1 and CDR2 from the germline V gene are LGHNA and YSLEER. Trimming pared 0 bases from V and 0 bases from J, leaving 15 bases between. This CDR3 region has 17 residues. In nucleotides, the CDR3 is TGCGCCAGCAGCCAAGATGGGTCGACAGGTAGCTCCTACGAGCAGTACTTC. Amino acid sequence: CASSQDGSTGSSYEQYF.

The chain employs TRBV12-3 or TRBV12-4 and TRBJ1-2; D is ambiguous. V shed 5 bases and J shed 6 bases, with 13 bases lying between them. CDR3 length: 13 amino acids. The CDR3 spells CASSHTGLNGYTF. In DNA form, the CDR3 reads TGTGCCAGCAGTCACACTGGACTTAATGGCTACACCTTC.

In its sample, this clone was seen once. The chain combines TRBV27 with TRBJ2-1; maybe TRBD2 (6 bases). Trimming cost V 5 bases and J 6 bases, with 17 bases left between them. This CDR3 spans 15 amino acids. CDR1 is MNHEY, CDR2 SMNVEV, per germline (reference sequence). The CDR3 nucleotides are TGTGCCAGCAGTAACCTGGGGGGAGCTTTCAATGAGCAGTTCTTC. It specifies CASSNLGGAFNEQFF.

CDR3 bases: TGTGCCAGCAGTTTGGGCAGGGGTGCGGGTGAAGCTTTCTTT. This encodes CASSLGRGAGEAFF. The chain couples TRBV27 to TRBJ1-1; TRBD1 might be the D (6 bases). The CDR3 is made up of 14 amino acids. Germline loops: CDR1 MNHEY, CDR2 SMNVEV (reference sequence). V lost 3 bases and J 7 bases, leaving 15 bases between the germline ends.

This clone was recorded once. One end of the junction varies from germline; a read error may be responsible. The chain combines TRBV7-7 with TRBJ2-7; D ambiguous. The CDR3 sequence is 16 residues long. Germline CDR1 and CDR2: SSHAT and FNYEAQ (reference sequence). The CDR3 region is CASSLVAFAPLSEQYF. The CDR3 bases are TGTGCTAGCAGCTTGGTGGCTTTCGCTCCCCTTTCGGAGCAGTACTTC.

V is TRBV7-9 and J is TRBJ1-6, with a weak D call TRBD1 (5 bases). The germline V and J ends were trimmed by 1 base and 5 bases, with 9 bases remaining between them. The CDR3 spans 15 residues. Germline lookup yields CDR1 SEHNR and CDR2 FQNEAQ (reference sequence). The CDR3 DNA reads TGTGCCAGCAGCTTAGGGCAGGGCGATAATTCACCCCTCCACTTT. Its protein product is CASSLGQGDNSPLHF.

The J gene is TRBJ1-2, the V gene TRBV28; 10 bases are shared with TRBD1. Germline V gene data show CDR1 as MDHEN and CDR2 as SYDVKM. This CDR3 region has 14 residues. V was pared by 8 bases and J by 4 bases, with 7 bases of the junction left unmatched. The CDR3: CASGEGQGIYGYTF. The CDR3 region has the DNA TGTGCCAGCGGAGAGGGACAGGGGATCTATGGCTACACCTTC.

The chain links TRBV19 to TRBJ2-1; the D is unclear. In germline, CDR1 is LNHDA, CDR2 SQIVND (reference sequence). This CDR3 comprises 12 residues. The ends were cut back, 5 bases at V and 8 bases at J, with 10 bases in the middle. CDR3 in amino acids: CASSLTTDEQFF. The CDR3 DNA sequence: TGTGCCAGTAGTCTTACTACGGATGAGCAGTTCTTC. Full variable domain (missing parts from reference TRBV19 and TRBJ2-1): DGGITQSPKYLFRKEGQNVTLSCEQNLNHDAMYWYRQDPGQGLRLIYYSQIVNDFQKGDIAEGYSVSREKKESFPLTVTSAQKNPTAFYLCASSLTTDEQFFGPGTRLTVL.

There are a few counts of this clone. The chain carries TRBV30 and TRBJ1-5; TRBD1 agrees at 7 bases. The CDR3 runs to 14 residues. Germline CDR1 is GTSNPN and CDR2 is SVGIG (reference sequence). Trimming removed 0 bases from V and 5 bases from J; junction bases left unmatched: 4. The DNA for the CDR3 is TGTGCCTGGAGTGTAGGCCAGGGGGATCAGCCCCAGCATTTT. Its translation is CAWSVGQGDQPQHF.

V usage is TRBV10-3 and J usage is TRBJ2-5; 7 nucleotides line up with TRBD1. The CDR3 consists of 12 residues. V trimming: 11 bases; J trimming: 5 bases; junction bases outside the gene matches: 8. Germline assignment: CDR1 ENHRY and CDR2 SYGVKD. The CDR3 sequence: CASGDSRETQYF. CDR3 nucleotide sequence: TGTGCCTCCGGGGACAGTCGGGAGACCCAGTACTTC.

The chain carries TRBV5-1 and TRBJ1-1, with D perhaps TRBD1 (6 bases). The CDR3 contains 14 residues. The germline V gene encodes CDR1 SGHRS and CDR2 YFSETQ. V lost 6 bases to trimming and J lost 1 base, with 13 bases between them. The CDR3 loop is CASKPLRGNTEAFF. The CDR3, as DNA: TGCGCCAGCAAGCCGCTCAGGGGGAACACTGAAGCTTTCTTT.

The CDR3 nucleotides read TGTGCCAGCAGCCTTCACTCTAGCCCTTCGCCCTACGAGCAGTACTTC. Translation: CASSLHSSPSPYEQYF. The chain carries TRBV7-2 and TRBJ2-7; possibly TRBD2 for D (5 bases). Looked up from germline, CDR1 is SGHTA and CDR2 is FQGNSA. The CDR3 is 16 amino acids. Trimming took 5 bases from V and 2 from J, leaving 19 bases between them.

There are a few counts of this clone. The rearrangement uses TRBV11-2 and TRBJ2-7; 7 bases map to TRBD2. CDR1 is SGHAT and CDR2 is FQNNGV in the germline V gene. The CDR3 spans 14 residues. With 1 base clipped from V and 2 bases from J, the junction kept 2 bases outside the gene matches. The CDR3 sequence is CASSLGGGPYEQYF. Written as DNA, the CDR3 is TGTGCCAGCAGCTTAGGGGGGGGACCCTACGAGCAGTACTTC.

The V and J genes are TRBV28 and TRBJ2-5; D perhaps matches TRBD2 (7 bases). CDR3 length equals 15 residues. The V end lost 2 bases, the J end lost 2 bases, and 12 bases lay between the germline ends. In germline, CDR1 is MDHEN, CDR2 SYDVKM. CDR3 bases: TGTGCCAGCAGTTTAGCGGGGGCATATCAAGAGACCCAGTACTTC. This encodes CASSLAGAYQETQYF.

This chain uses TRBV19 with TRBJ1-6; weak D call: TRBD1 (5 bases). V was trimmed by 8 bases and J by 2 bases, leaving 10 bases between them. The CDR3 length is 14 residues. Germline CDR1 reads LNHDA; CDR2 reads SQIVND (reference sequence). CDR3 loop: CASLQGPYNSPLHF. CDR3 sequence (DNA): TGTGCCAGTCTCCAGGGTCCCTATAATTCACCCCTCCACTTT.

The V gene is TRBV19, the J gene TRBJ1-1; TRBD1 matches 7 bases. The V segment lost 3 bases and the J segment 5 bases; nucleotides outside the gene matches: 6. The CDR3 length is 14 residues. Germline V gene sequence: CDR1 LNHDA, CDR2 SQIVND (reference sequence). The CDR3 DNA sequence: TGTGCCAGTAGTATTATCCGGGACAGAACTGAAGCTTTCTTT. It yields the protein CASSIIRDRTEAFF.